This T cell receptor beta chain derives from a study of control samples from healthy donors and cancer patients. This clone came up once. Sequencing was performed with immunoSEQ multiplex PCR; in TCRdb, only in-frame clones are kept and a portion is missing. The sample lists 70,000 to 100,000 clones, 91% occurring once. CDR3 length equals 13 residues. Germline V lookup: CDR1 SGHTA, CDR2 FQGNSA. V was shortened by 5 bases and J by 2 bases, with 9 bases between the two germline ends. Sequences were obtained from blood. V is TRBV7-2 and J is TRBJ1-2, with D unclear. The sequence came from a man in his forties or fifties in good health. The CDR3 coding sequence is TGTGCCAGCAGCAATCGGGGAAACTATGGCTACACCTTC. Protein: CASSNRGNYGYTF. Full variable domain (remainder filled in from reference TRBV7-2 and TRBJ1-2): GAGVSQSPSNKVTEKGKDVELRCDPISGHTALYWYRQSLGQGLEFLIYFQGNSAPDKSGLPSDRFSAERTGGSVSTLTIQRTQQEDSAVYLCASSNRGNYGYTFGSGTRLTVV.